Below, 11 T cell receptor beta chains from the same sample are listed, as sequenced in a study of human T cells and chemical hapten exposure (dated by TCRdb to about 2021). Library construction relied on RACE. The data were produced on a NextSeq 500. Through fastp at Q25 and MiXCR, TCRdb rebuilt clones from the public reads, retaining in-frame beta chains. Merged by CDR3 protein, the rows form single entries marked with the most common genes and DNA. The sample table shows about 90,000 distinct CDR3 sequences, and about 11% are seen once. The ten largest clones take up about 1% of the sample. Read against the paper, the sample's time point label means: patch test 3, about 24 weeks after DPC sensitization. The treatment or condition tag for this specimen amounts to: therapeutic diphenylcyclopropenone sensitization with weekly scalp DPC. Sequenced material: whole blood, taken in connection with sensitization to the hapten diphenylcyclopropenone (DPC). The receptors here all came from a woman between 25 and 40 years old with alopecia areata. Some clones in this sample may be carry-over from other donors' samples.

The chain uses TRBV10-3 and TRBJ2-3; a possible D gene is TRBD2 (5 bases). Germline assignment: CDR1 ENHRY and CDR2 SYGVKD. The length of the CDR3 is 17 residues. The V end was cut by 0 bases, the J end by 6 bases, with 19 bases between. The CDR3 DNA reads TGTGCCATCAGTGAGTCGAGGACGGGGAATCGAGCGGATACGCAGTATTTT. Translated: CAISESRTGNRADTQYF.

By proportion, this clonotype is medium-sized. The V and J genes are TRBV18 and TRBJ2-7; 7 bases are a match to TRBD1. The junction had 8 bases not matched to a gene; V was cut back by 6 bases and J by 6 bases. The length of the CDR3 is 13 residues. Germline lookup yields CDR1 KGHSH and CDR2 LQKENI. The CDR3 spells CASSPGRTGEQYV. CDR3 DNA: TGTGCCAGCTCTCCCGGGCGGACAGGCGAGCAGTACGTC.

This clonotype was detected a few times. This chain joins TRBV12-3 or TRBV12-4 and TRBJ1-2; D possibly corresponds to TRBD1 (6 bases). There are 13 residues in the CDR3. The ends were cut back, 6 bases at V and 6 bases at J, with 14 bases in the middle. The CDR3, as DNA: TGTGCCAGCAGAAATATACAGGGAAATGGCTACACCTTC. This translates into CASRNIQGNGYTF.

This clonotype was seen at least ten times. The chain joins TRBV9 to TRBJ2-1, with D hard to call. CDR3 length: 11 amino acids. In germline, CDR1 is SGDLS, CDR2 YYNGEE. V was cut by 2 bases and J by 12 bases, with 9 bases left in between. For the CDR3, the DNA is TGTGCCAGCAGCGTCGACACTACGCAGTTCTTC. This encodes CASSVDTTQFF.

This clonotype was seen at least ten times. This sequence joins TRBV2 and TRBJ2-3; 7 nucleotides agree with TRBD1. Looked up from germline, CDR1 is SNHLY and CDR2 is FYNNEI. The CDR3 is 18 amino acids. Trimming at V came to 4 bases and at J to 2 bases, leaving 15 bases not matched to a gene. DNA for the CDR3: TGTGCCAGCAGTGTCGTCCCCGCCCGGGACAGACACACAGATACGCAGTATTTT. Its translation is CASSVVPARDRHTDTQYF. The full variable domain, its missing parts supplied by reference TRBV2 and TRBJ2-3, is EPEVTQTPSHQVTQMGQEVILRCVPISNHLYFYWYRQILGQKVEFLVSFYNNEISEKSEIFDDQFSVERPDGSNFTLKIRSTKLEDSAMYFCASSVVPARDRHTDTQYFGPGTRLTVL.

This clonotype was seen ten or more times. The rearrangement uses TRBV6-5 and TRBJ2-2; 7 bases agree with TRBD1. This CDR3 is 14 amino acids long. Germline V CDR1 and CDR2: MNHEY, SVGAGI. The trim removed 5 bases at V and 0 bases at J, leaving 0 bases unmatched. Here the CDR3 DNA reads TGTGCCAGCAGTGGGACAGCGAACACCGGGGAGCTGTTTTTT. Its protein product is CASSGTANTGELFF.

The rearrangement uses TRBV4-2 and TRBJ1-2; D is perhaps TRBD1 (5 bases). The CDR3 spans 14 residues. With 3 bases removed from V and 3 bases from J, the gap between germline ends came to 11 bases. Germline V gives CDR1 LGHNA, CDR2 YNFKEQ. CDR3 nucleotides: TGTGCCAGCAGCCAGGGACCCTCGGACTATGGCTACACCTTC. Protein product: CASSQGPSDYGYTF.

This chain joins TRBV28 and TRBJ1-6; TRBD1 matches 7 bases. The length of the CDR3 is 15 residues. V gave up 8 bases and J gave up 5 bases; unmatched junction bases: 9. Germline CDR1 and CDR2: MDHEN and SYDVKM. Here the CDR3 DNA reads TGTGCCAGCGGCAAACTAGGGACAGATAATTCACCCCTCCACTTT. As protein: CASGKLGTDNSPLHF.

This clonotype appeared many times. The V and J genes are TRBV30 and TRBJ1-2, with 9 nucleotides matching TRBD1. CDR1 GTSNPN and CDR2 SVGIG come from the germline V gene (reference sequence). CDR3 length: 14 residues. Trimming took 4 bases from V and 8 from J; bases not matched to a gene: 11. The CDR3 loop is CAWTPSGQGRGYTF. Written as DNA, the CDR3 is TGTGCCTGGACCCCCTCGGGACAGGGACGAGGCTACACCTTC.

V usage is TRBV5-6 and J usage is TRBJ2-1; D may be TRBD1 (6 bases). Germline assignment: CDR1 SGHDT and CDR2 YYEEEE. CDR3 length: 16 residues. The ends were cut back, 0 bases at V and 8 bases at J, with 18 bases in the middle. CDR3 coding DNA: TGTGCCAGCAGCTTGGACAGGGAATTGTACCTCGATGAGCAGTTCTTC. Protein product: CASSLDRELYLDEQFF.

CDR3 DNA: TGCAGTGCTCCGGACAGGAGCAATCAGCCCCAGCATTTT. Translating gives CSAPDRSNQPQHF. The chain uses TRBV20-1 and TRBJ1-5, with 7 bases aligning to TRBD1. The V segment lost 5 bases and the J segment 1 base; nucleotides outside the gene matches: 2. This CDR3 comprises 13 residues. Germline V lookup: CDR1 DFQATT, CDR2 SNEGSKA (reference sequence).